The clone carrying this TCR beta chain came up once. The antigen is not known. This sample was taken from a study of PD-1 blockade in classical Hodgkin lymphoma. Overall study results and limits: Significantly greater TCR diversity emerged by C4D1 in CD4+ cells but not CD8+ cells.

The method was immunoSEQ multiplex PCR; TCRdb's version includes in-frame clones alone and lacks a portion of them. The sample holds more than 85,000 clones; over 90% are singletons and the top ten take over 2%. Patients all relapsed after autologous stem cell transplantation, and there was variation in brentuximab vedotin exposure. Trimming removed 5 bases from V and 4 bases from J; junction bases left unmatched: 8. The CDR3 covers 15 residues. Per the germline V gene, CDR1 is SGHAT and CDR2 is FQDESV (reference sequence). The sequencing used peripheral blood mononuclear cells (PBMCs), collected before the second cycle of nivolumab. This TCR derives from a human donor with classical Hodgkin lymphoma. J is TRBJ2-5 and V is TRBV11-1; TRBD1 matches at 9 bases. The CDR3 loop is CASSQDRGGRETQYF. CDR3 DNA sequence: TGTGCCAGCAGCCAGGACAGGGGCGGGAGAGAGACCCAGTACTTC.